This is a list of T cell receptor beta chains from one sample in a study of breast tumors, draining lymph nodes, adjacent tissues. TCRdb called the multiplex PCR reads again in MiXCR, with one record for every CDR3 protein. The sample yields 55,000 to 75,000 distinct CDR3 sequences, approximately 47% seen once. The sample consisted of breast tumor tissue. These receptors all stem from a female donor with breast cancer. Some clones in this sample may be carry-over from other donors' samples. Each CDR3 is given with its conserved first and last residue. The order of the fields is CDR3 length, clone size, V gene, D gene, J gene, CDR3 protein, CDR3 DNA. A D gene is named only where the DNA matches it firmly. Rows give clone size only sometimes, using once, few, many, or a class for an expanded clone.

13	NA	TRBV30	TRBD1	TRBJ1-2	CAWIQDRGDGYTF	TGTGCCTGGATCCAAGACAGGGGGGATGGCTACACCTTC
14	NA	TRBV12-3/TRBV12-4	NA	TRBJ1-1	CASSLPGQNYEAFF	TGTGCCAGCAGTTTACCCGGACAGAACTATGAAGCTTTCTTT
16	many	TRBV18	TRBD1	TRBJ2-2	CASSPGQGLNTGELFF	TGTGCCAGCTCACCAGGACAGGGCCTGAACACCGGGGAGCTGTTTTTT
14	many	TRBV19	TRBD1	TRBJ2-3	CASSITGGTDTQYF	TGTGCCAGTAGTATAACAGGGGGCACAGATACGCAGTATTTT
16	NA	TRBV11-2	NA	TRBJ1-1	CASSSSDGGLNTEAFF	TGTGCCAGCAGCTCATCAGACGGCGGGCTGAACACTGAAGCTTTCTTT
15	NA	TRBV6-1	TRBD2	TRBJ2-1	CASLLAGALTDEQFF	TGTGCCAGCCTACTAGCGGGTGCCTTAACGGATGAGCAGTTCTTC
14	many	TRBV4-1	NA	TRBJ2-3	CASSQPPDERTQYF	TGCGCCAGCAGCCAACCTCCGGATGAGCGTACGCAGTATTTT
18	NA	TRBV24-1	TRBD2	TRBJ2-1	CATSDFLVAGEVYNEQFF	TGTGCCACCAGTGATTTTCTTGTAGCGGGAGAGGTGTACAATGAGCAGTTCTTC
15	many	TRBV6-6	TRBD1	TRBJ1-2	CASSAGQGGFYGYTF	TGTGCCAGCAGTGCGGGACAGGGAGGGTTCTATGGCTACACCTTC
16	NA	TRBV27	TRBD2	TRBJ2-3	CASNIRTSSYTDTQYF	TGTGCCAGCAATATACGGACTAGCAGTTACACAGATACGCAGTATTTT
15	NA	TRBV12-3/TRBV12-4	TRBD1	TRBJ2-3	CASSATGALYNEQYF	TGTGCCAGCTCTGCGACAGGGGCCCTTTACAATGAGCAGTATTTT
16	many	TRBV5-1	TRBD2	TRBJ2-7	CASRDWGGENSYEQYF	TGCGCCAGCAGAGACTGGGGGGGGGAGAATTCCTACGAGCAGTACTTC
19	few	TRBV11-2	NA	TRBJ2-4	CASSYPGRPDPRAKNIQYF	TGTGCCAGCAGCTACCCGGGGAGGCCCGACCCTCGAGCCAAAAACATTCAGTACTTC
15	NA	TRBV19	NA	TRBJ1-4	CASRRGAATNEKLFF	TGTGCCAGTAGGAGGGGGGCAGCAACTAATGAAAAACTGTTTTTT
20	once	TRBV7-3	NA	TRBJ1-5	CASSSLVSSVGFGEGQPQHF	TGTGCCAGCAGTTCTCTTGTGTCTAGCGTGGGGTTCGGGGAGGGACAGCCCCAGCATTTT
17	few	TRBV6-5	TRBD2	TRBJ2-5	CASSNFHSGSYKETQYF	TGTGCCAGCAGTAACTTCCATAGCGGGAGCTATAAAGAGACCCAGTACTTC
14	once	TRBV20-1	TRBD1	TRBJ1-5	CSARGTGAGWPQHF	TGCAGTGCTAGAGGGACAGGGGCGGGCTGGCCCCAGCATTTT
14	NA	TRBV12-5	TRBD2	TRBJ2-7	CASGPGLASYEQCF	TGTGCTAGTGGCCCCGGACTAGCCTCCTACGAGCAGTGCTTC
14	many	TRBV4-1	NA	TRBJ1-3	CASSPQGTKGTIYF	TGCGCCAGCAGCCCTCAGGGGACCAAAGGCACCATATATTTT
14	many	TRBV11-2	TRBD2	TRBJ2-7	CASSHRGGGYEQYF	TGTGCCAGCAGCCACCGGGGGGGAGGATACGAGCAGTACTTC
17	many	TRBV4-1	NA	TRBJ2-4	CASSQVGGAEAKNIQYF	TGCGCCAGCAGCCAAGTAGGTGGGGCCGAGGCCAAAAACATTCAGTACTTC
13	once	TRBV12-3/TRBV12-4	NA	TRBJ2-7	CASSLSGINEQYF	TGTGCCAGCAGTTTGTCTGGGATTAACGAGCAGTACTTC
15	many	TRBV7-2	TRBD2	TRBJ2-7	CASSSSGDRTYEQYF	TGTGCCAGCAGCTCGAGCGGGGACCGTACCTACGAGCAGTACTTC
16	NA	TRBV25-1	NA	TRBJ1-6	CASSATSGVHNSPLHF	TGTGCCAGCAGTGCTACTTCAGGGGTCCATAATTCACCCCTCCACTTT
13	many	TRBV20-1	NA	TRBJ2-7	CSAGRPPTYEQYF	TGCAGTGCTGGCAGGCCACCAACCTACGAGCAGTACTTC
15	many	TRBV4-2	TRBD2	TRBJ2-1	CASSRDYGDYNEQFF	TGTGCCAGCAGCCGGGACTACGGGGATTACAATGAGCAGTTCTTC
15	NA	TRBV4-3	NA	TRBJ1-2	CASSQDRGSGYGYTF	TGCGCCAGCAGCCAAGACAGGGGCTCGGGCTATGGCTACACCTTC
13	many	TRBV19	NA	TRBJ1-2	CATSRADLYGYTF	TGTGCCACCTCCCGGGCGGACCTATATGGCTACACCTTC
14	NA	TRBV12-5	NA	TRBJ2-5	CASGFSGTQETQYF	TGTGCTAGTGGTTTCTCAGGGACTCAAGAGACCCAGTACTTC
13	NA	TRBV11-2	NA	TRBJ1-3	CASSPIGGNTIYF	TGTGCCAGCAGCCCGATCGGGGGAAACACCATATATTTT
15	many	TRBV6-5	NA	TRBJ1-2	CASSYSRSPGCGYTF	TGTGCCAGCAGTTACTCGAGGTCACCAGGCTGTGGCTACACCTTC
13	many	TRBV28	NA	TRBJ2-1	CASSPAGDNEQFF	TGTGCCAGCAGTCCAGCAGGCGACAATGAGCAGTTCTTC
14	many	TRBV20-1	TRBD1	TRBJ1-6	CSARDQQGGESLHF	TGCAGTGCTAGAGATCAACAGGGGGGAGAATCCCTCCACTTT
11	NA	TRBV5-8	NA	TRBJ2-2	CASSSLGELFF	TGTGCCAGCAGCTCCCTCGGGGAGCTGTTTTTT
16	many	TRBV9	NA	TRBJ2-3	CASSVGAGPSTDTQYF	TGTGCCAGCAGCGTAGGAGCAGGCCCGTCCACAGATACGCAGTATTTT